The next 30 T cell receptor beta chains were all read from a single sample in a study of blood T cell repertoires in COVID-19. TCRdb's table, derived via immunoSEQ multiplex PCR, lists solely in-frame clones and lacks some. The repertoire holds roughly 230,000 clones, with 89% as singletons. The sequencing input was peripheral blood. These TCRs come from a middle-aged woman who had recovered from COVID-19.

The chain combines TRBV10-1 with TRBJ1-6; perhaps TRBD1 as D (5 bases). There are 15 residues in the CDR3. Germline V gene sequence: CDR1 WNHNN, CDR2 SYGVQD (reference sequence). V was cut by 6 bases and J by 4 bases, with 13 bases left in between. CDR3 sequence: CASRSGPTYNSPLHF. Here the CDR3 DNA reads TGCGCCAGCAGGTCAGGGCCCACTTATAATTCACCCCTCCACTTT.

The chain carries TRBV19 and TRBJ2-2; 7 bases match TRBD2. This CDR3 region has 14 residues. The V and J ends lost 5 bases and 6 bases, in that order; junction bases with no gene match: 6. The germline V gene encodes CDR1 LNHDA and CDR2 SQIVND (reference sequence). In DNA form, the CDR3 reads TGTGCCAGTAGTCCGATGGGAGGGCCCGGGGAGCTGTTTTTT. It is translated as CASSPMGGPGELFF. The variable domain in full, with the rest retrieved from reference TRBV19 and TRBJ2-2, is DGGITQSPKYLFRKEGQNVTLSCEQNLNHDAMYWYRQDPGQGLRLIYYSQIVNDFQKGDIAEGYSVSREKKESFPLTVTSAQKNPTAFYLCASSPMGGPGELFFGEGSRLTVL.

V gene TRBV5-4 combines with J gene TRBJ2-2; TRBD2 matches 7 bases. The CDR3 is 16 residues long. CDR1 SGHNT and CDR2 YYREEE come from the germline V gene (reference sequence). Losses at the gene ends were 3 bases for V and 4 bases for J; bases not matched to a gene: 9. The CDR3 bases are TGTGCCAGCAGCTCCAAGACTAGCCTAGTCACCGGGGAGCTGTTTTTT. This sequence encodes CASSSKTSLVTGELFF.

The chain has TRBV6-5 and TRBJ2-7, with D possibly TRBD2 on 5 matching bases. CDR1 MNHEY and CDR2 SVGAGI come from the germline V gene. Between the trimmed V and J ends, which lost 6 bases and 3 bases, there was a span of 18 bases. The CDR3 sequence is 15 residues long. Here the CDR3 reads CASSASQSGDYEQYF. As DNA, the CDR3 is TGTGCCAGCAGCGCTTCCCAGTCCGGGGACTACGAGCAGTACTTC.

The chain couples TRBV7-9 to TRBJ1-6; 9 positions agree with TRBD1. Germline V gene lookup returns CDR1 SEHNR and CDR2 FQNEAQ (reference sequence). V shed 5 bases, J shed 8 bases, and the junction held 10 bases outside the gene matches. The CDR3 has 16 amino acids. The CDR3 DNA reads as TGTGCCAGCAGCACTACAACCGGGACAGGGTATTCACCCCTCCACTTT. Encoded protein: CASSTTTGTGYSPLHF.

The chain joins TRBV27 to TRBJ2-2; D is uncertain. The ends were cut back, 7 bases at V and 3 bases at J, with 9 bases in the middle. The CDR3 has 13 amino acids. Germline lookup yields CDR1 MNHEY and CDR2 SMNVEV (reference sequence). The CDR3 DNA follows: TGTGCCAGCAAGTCGGTGGACACCGGGGAGCTGTTTTTT. As protein: CASKSVDTGELFF.

This chain uses TRBV30 with TRBJ1-2, with a possible D match to TRBD1 (6 bases). V lost 7 bases and J lost 4, with 16 bases in between. Germline V CDR1 and CDR2: GTSNPN, SVGIG (reference sequence). The CDR3 loop spans 13 amino acids. CDR3 region: CAYSLQGLYGYTF. CDR3 nucleotide sequence: TGTGCCTACTCCCTACAGGGTCTCTATGGCTACACCTTC.

The rearrangement links TRBV6-5 to TRBJ1-2, with a possible D match to TRBD1 (5 bases). This CDR3 is 11 amino acids long. In germline, CDR1 is MNHEY, CDR2 SVGAGI. V was pared by 8 bases and J by 7 bases, with 11 bases between. The CDR3 DNA sequence: TGTGCCAGCCTCGTCGGGGGTGGCTACACCTTC. Amino acids: CASLVGGGYTF.

V gene TRBV7-9 combines with J gene TRBJ2-5; the match to TRBD1 covers 8 bases. The CDR3 consists of 13 residues. Germline values: CDR1 SEHNR, CDR2 FQNEAQ (reference sequence). The trim removed 6 bases at V and 4 bases at J, leaving 4 bases unmatched. The CDR3 bases are TGTGCCAGCAGGCTGACAGGGGCAGAGACCCAGTACTTC. It is translated as CASRLTGAETQYF.

The chain couples TRBV15 to TRBJ2-1, with TRBD2 matching over 13 bases. With V trimmed by 2 bases and J by 12 bases, 4 bases remained unmatched. The CDR3 has 14 residues. CDR1 and CDR2 (germline): LNHNV, YYDKDF (reference sequence). The CDR3 loop reads CATSRKRTSGGQFF. CDR3 DNA: TGTGCCACCAGCAGAAAACGGACTAGCGGGGGGCAGTTCTTC.

This chain connects TRBV6-5 to TRBJ1-1; D is unresolved. V was cut by 5 bases and J by 1 base, with 8 bases left in between. The CDR3 covers 13 residues. Per the germline V gene, CDR1 is MNHEY and CDR2 is SVGAGI. The CDR3 nucleotides read TGTGCCAGCAGTAGGGAGGGGAACACTGAAGCTTTCTTT. Its translation: CASSREGNTEAFF.

The CDR3 coding sequence is TGTGCCAGCAGTCTCCCTAGCGGGGGGACGGCCGGGGAGCTGTTTTTT. Protein: CASSLPSGGTAGELFF. V usage is TRBV28 and J usage is TRBJ2-2, with 11 bases lining up with TRBD2. The CDR3 spans 16 residues. The junction had 8 bases not matched to a gene; V was cut back by 5 bases and J by 6 bases. Germline V CDR1 and CDR2: MDHEN, SYDVKM.

CDR3 region: CASSLVGLTGNLSPLHF. The CDR3 DNA reads TGTGCCAGCAGTTTAGTAGGCCTGACAGGGAATCTTTCACCCCTCCACTTT. The V gene is TRBV28, the J gene TRBJ1-6, with 7 bases identical to TRBD1. The CDR3 loop spans 17 amino acids. Germline assignment: CDR1 MDHEN and CDR2 SYDVKM. V lost 2 bases, J lost 9 bases, and 13 bases stayed unmatched.

This clone came up once. The genes are TRBV2 and TRBJ2-1; D gene ambiguous. V was trimmed by 3 bases and J by 5 bases, leaving 14 bases between them. CDR1 and CDR2 from the germline V gene are SNHLY and FYNNEI. The CDR3 has 15 residues. The CDR3 is CASSESASPHNEQFF. CDR3 nucleotide sequence: TGTGCCAGCAGTGAGAGTGCTAGTCCTCACAATGAGCAGTTCTTC.

This clone was seen only once. The rearrangement joins TRBV5-4 to TRBJ2-2; 11 nucleotides align to TRBD1. CDR1 is SGHNT and CDR2 is YYREEE in the germline V gene (reference sequence). V was clipped by 4 bases and J by 6 bases; unmatched bases: 8. The CDR3 length is 16 residues. Written as DNA, the CDR3 is TGTGCCAGCAGCGCGGTACCGGGACAGGGGGCCGGGGAGCTGTTTTTT. Translated: CASSAVPGQGAGELFF.

The gene calls are TRBV28 and TRBJ1-5; D ambiguous. Germline V lookup: CDR1 MDHEN, CDR2 SYDVKM. This CDR3 spans 14 amino acids. Trimming took off 3 bases at V and 0 bases at J, with 6 bases between the two ends. This CDR3 reads CASSLTISNQPQHF. The CDR3 DNA is TGTGCCAGCAGTTTGACTATTAGCAATCAGCCCCAGCATTTT.

This clone was detected once. V gene TRBV30 combines with J gene TRBJ2-7; the D gene is possibly TRBD1 (6 bases). CDR3 length equals 13 residues. The V end was cut by 0 bases, the J end by 9 bases, with 15 bases between. Germline CDR1 reads GTSNPN; CDR2 reads SVGIG (reference sequence). CDR3 loop: CAWSVLGAYGQYF. The CDR3 nucleotides read TGTGCCTGGAGTGTTCTGGGGGCTTATGGGCAGTACTTC.

The V gene is TRBV10-1, the J gene TRBJ1-1, with D possibly being TRBD1 (5 bases). The V gene lost 1 base and the J gene lost 5 bases, with 8 bases spanning the gap. Germline V gene sequence: CDR1 WNHNN, CDR2 SYGVQD (reference sequence). The CDR3 sequence is 13 residues long. The CDR3 region is CASSEYRSTEAFF. As DNA, the CDR3 is TGCGCCAGCAGTGAGTACAGGTCAACTGAAGCTTTCTTT.

V gene TRBV28 combines with J gene TRBJ1-2; TRBD1 matches at 7 bases. Trimming removed 2 bases from V and 4 bases from J; junction bases left unmatched: 4. Germline-derived CDR1 and CDR2 are MDHEN and SYDVKM. The CDR3 sequence is 14 residues long. In nucleotides, the CDR3 is TGTGCCAGCAGTTTAGGGGGACAGCTCTATGGCTACACCTTC. It codes for CASSLGGQLYGYTF.

V and J are TRBV10-3 and TRBJ1-2, with 10 bases aligning to TRBD1. Germline CDR1 is ENHRY and CDR2 is SYGVKD. The V and J ends lost 6 bases and 8 bases, in that order; junction bases with no gene match: 6. The CDR3 spans 13 residues. CDR3 loop: CAISPGQGPGYTF. Written as DNA, the CDR3 is TGTGCCATCAGCCCGGGACAGGGGCCCGGCTACACCTTC.

The chain carries TRBV28 and TRBJ2-4, with a tentative D call TRBD2 (5 bases). The germline V and J ends were trimmed by 4 bases and 7 bases, with 23 bases remaining between them. The CDR3 covers 17 residues. The germline V gene encodes CDR1 MDHEN and CDR2 SYDVKM. The CDR3 region is CASSSSSRSGSENIQYF. The CDR3 nucleotides read TGTGCCAGCAGTTCGTCGTCGAGGTCGGGGTCGGAGAACATTCAGTACTTC. Complete variable domain (other parts from reference TRBV28 and TRBJ2-4): DVKVTQSSRYLVKRTGEKVFLECVQDMDHENMFWYRQDPGLGLRLIYFSYDVKMKEKGDIPEGYSVSREKKERFSLILESASTNQTSMYLCASSSSSRSGSENIQYFGAGTRLSVL.

The J gene is TRBJ2-7, the V gene TRBV30; D gene ambiguous. In germline, CDR1 is GTSNPN, CDR2 SVGIG (reference sequence). Trimming cost V 2 bases and J 1 base, with 6 bases left between them. The CDR3 covers 12 residues. This chain's CDR3 is CAWSPHSYEQYF. In nucleotides, the CDR3 is TGTGCCTGGAGTCCACATTCCTACGAGCAGTACTTC. Filled out from reference TRBV30 and TRBJ2-7, the complete variable domain reads SQTIHQWPATLVQPVGSPLSLECTVEGTSNPNLYWYRQAAGRGLQLLFYSVGIGQISSEVPQNLSASRPQDRQFILSSKKLLLSDSGFYLCAWSPHSYEQYFGPGTRLTVT.

The CDR3 is CASSLRENGGYTF. CDR3 bases: TGTGCCAGCAGCTTACGGGAAAATGGCGGCTACACCTTC. The rearrangement links TRBV7-2 to TRBJ1-2; D is uncertain. This CDR3 has 13 residues. Germline CDR1 reads SGHTA; CDR2 reads FQGNSA. Between the trimmed V and J ends, which lost 2 bases and 8 bases, there was a span of 12 bases.

This sequence joins TRBV29-1 and TRBJ2-1, with D possibly being TRBD2 (6 bases). Trimming left V 4 bases short and J 2 bases short, with 12 bases between. This CDR3 region has 14 residues. Germline CDR1 is SQVTM and CDR2 is ANQGSEA. CDR3 amino acids: CSVGSGVAYNEQFF. The CDR3 region has the DNA TGCAGCGTTGGCTCGGGGGTCGCCTACAATGAGCAGTTCTTC.

In this sample, this clone turned up once. The chain uses TRBV6-2 or TRBV6-3 and TRBJ1-2; 7 positions agree with TRBD1. The V and J ends lost 6 bases and 1 base, in that order; junction bases with no gene match: 8. The germline V gene has CDR1 MNHEY and CDR2 SVGEGT. The CDR3 spans 15 residues. This chain's CDR3 is CASSEQGNFNYGYTF. As DNA, the CDR3 is TGTGCCAGCAGCGAACAGGGGAACTTTAACTATGGCTACACCTTC.

This clone has only one observation. The V gene is TRBV6-5, the J gene TRBJ1-2, with D tentatively TRBD1 (6 bases). Trimming cost V 7 bases and J 11 bases, with 14 bases left between them. This CDR3 region has 11 residues. Germline-derived CDR1 and CDR2 are MNHEY and SVGAGI. The DNA of the CDR3 is TGTGCCAGCACCCAGGGGTGGTTATACACCTTC. Protein sequence: CASTQGWLYTF.

The chain carries TRBV5-1 and TRBJ2-5; 8 nucleotides match TRBD1. V lost 4 bases, J lost 5 bases, and 4 bases stayed unmatched. This CDR3 is built from 13 residues. Germline V CDR1 and CDR2: SGHRS, YFSETQ. The CDR3 sequence is CASSLQGDETQYF. The CDR3 DNA sequence: TGCGCCAGCAGCCTACAGGGGGATGAGACCCAGTACTTC.

This clone was seen only once. The chain combines TRBV5-6 with TRBJ2-5; D possibly corresponds to TRBD2 (5 bases). CDR3 size: 14 residues. Trimming removed 2 bases from V and 4 bases from J, with 12 bases in between. Germline V gene lookup returns CDR1 SGHDT and CDR2 YYEEEE. Here the CDR3 reads CASSFSGSPETQYF. DNA of the CDR3: TGTGCCAGCAGCTTTTCGGGGTCGCCAGAGACCCAGTACTTC.

This clone has just one count. This sequence joins TRBV10-2 and TRBJ2-7, with 10 bases matching TRBD2. The V and J ends lost 3 bases and 7 bases, in that order; junction bases with no gene match: 6. Per the germline V gene, CDR1 is WSHSY and CDR2 is SAAADI. The length of the CDR3 is 14 residues. CDR3 loop: CASSDLAGEGEQYV. For the CDR3, the DNA is TGCGCCAGCAGTGATCTAGCGGGAGAAGGAGAGCAGTACGTC.

The rearrangement links TRBV6-5 to TRBJ1-1; tentatively, D is TRBD1 (5 bases). Germline V gene lookup returns CDR1 MNHEY and CDR2 SVGAGI. The CDR3 is 16 amino acids. V was clipped by 0 bases and J by 1 base, with 12 bases between them. The CDR3 sequence: CASSYSGHGGNTEAFF. In DNA form, the CDR3 reads TGTGCCAGCAGTTACTCAGGACACGGGGGGAACACTGAAGCTTTCTTT.